A single sample gave rise to the 8 T cell receptor beta chains below, sequenced in a study of beta chain features in type 1 diabetes. cDNA synthesis used the whole RNA isolate, giving expressed TCRB sequences. The protocol was immunoSEQ multiplex PCR, while the TCRdb copy is restricted to in-frame clones and leaves out a portion. The sample carries 200,000 to 250,000 clones, more than 65% recorded once. Sequenced input: naive CD4+ T cells from blood. The receptors here all came from a man in his thirties or forties in good health.

The rearrangement links TRBV29-1 to TRBJ2-2, with D maybe TRBD1 (5 bases). The CDR3 covers 14 residues. Germline CDR1 reads SQVTM; CDR2 reads ANQGSEA. The V gene lost 4 bases and the J gene lost 0 bases, with 9 bases spanning the gap. In DNA form, the CDR3 reads TGCAGCGTTGGGACAACGGCGAACACCGGGGAGCTGTTTTTT. Translated, it gives CSVGTTANTGELFF.

This chain uses TRBV5-6 with TRBJ2-5; D remains unclear. The CDR3 spans 12 residues. Germline V lookup: CDR1 SGHDT, CDR2 YYEEEE. Trimming pared 1 base from V and 4 bases from J, leaving 5 bases between. DNA of the CDR3: TGTGCCAGCAGCTTGCACGGAGAGACCCAGTACTTC. Its protein product is CASSLHGETQYF.

The V call is TRBV5-1, the J call TRBJ2-3, with D unresolved. This CDR3 spans 13 amino acids. Between the trimmed V and J ends, which lost 0 bases and 8 bases, there was a span of 10 bases. Germline CDR1 reads SGHRS; CDR2 reads YFSETQ. In DNA, the CDR3 is TGCGCCAGCAGCTTGGCCGAGGTCGGTACGCAGTATTTT. Translation: CASSLAEVGTQYF.

The chain recombines TRBV19 with TRBJ2-5; weak D call: TRBD1 (5 bases). The V and J ends lost 5 bases and 4 bases respectively, with 11 bases between them. Germline V gene data show CDR1 as LNHDA and CDR2 as SQIVND (reference sequence). The CDR3 length is 13 residues. The CDR3 region is CASSGARGETQYF. The CDR3 DNA reads TGTGCCAGTAGTGGGGCGCGAGGAGAGACCCAGTACTTC.

The table lists this clone with a few counts. The V call is TRBV28, the J call TRBJ2-1; 10 bases align to TRBD1. This CDR3 region has 13 residues. With V trimmed by 7 bases and J by 9 bases, 6 bases remained unmatched. Per germline, CDR1 MDHEN and CDR2 SYDVKM. The CDR3 coding sequence is TGTGCCAGCATCGAGGGACAGGGGTTTGAGCAGTTCTTC. Translation: CASIEGQGFEQFF.

This clone was counted only a few times. This chain links TRBV29-1 with TRBJ2-5; D is ambiguous. The germline V gene encodes CDR1 SQVTM and CDR2 ANQGSEA. The germline V and J ends were trimmed by 4 bases and 3 bases, with 18 bases remaining between them. The CDR3 contains 15 residues. The CDR3 DNA sequence: TGCAGCGTTGGAATAGGGTCAGATGCTAAAGAGACCCAGTACTTC. Its protein product is CSVGIGSDAKETQYF.

This clone occurred a few times. The chain employs TRBV29-1 and TRBJ2-4; TRBD2 aligns across 7 bases. The CDR3 spans 14 residues. J lost 7 bases, V lost 0 bases, and 6 bases had no gene match. Looked up from germline, CDR1 is SQVTM and CDR2 is ANQGSEA. The CDR3 coding sequence is TGCAGCGTTGAAGAGATGGTAGCGGGTAACATTCAGTACTTC. It yields the protein CSVEEMVAGNIQYF.

This chain uses TRBV16 with TRBJ2-1; 11 nucleotides align to TRBD2. Germline loops: CDR1 KGHSY, CDR2 FQNENV. V was pared by 2 bases and J by 6 bases, with 0 bases of the junction left unmatched. This CDR3 region has 14 residues. This chain's CDR3 is CASSQGLAGNEQFF. The CDR3 region has the DNA TGTGCCAGCAGCCAAGGACTAGCGGGCAATGAGCAGTTCTTC.